Presented here are 24 T cell receptor beta chains from one specimen sequenced in a study of graft-versus-host responses after intestinal transplantation. Their specific antigens are unknown. Sequencing used immunoSEQ multiplex PCR; TCRdb keeps in-frame clones, though not all of them. Of approximately 94,000 clones listed, more than 75% were seen once; the top ten hold roughly 0.97%. The source material was unstimulated CD4+ T cells sorted from spleen or lymph node cells, sampled before transplant. The receptors stem from a human donor who was the organ donor for an intestinal transplant.

The V and J genes are TRBV18 and TRBJ1-4; unclear D gene. V lost 2 bases to trimming and J lost 8 bases, with 12 bases between them. CDR1 and CDR2 from the germline V gene are KGHSH and LQKENI. The CDR3 length is 14 residues. CDR3 region: CASSPIGVNEKLFF. CDR3 nucleotides: TGTGCCAGCTCACCAATCGGGGTGAACGAAAAACTGTTTTTT.

The chain carries TRBV7-9 and TRBJ1-1; TRBD1 agrees at 8 bases. Germline assignment: CDR1 SEHNR and CDR2 FQNEAQ (reference sequence). The CDR3 is 14 amino acids. Unmatched junction bases numbered 6, after V lost 4 bases and J lost 5 bases. The CDR3: CASSYGQGLTEAFF. For the CDR3, the DNA is TGTGCCAGCAGCTACGGACAGGGTTTAACTGAAGCTTTCTTT.

The CDR3 loop reads CASSRDKSEAFF. CDR3 bases: TGTGCCAGCAGTCGGGACAAAAGTGAAGCTTTCTTT. The J gene is TRBJ1-1, the V gene TRBV2; perhaps TRBD1 as D (6 bases). This CDR3 is built from 12 residues. Germline V CDR1 and CDR2: SNHLY, FYNNEI. V dropped 5 bases and J dropped 7 bases, with 11 bases sitting between them.

This clone was seen once. The chain combines TRBV19 with TRBJ1-5; D not certain. This CDR3 region has 13 residues. Germline V gives CDR1 LNHDA, CDR2 SQIVND (reference sequence). Deletions cut 0 bases from V and 5 bases from J, with 5 bases between. This CDR3 reads CASSIDLYQPQHF. The DNA of the CDR3 is TGTGCCAGTAGTATAGATCTATATCAGCCCCAGCATTTT.

On this clone itself: The same CDR3 arises from other DNA sequences in this sample as well. The chain combines TRBV6-5 with TRBJ1-5; 7 nucleotides match TRBD1. The CDR3 is made up of 13 amino acids. CDR1 is MNHEY and CDR2 is SVGAGI in the germline V gene. J gave up 7 bases and V 6 bases, and 6 bases lay outside the gene matches. The CDR3: CASSRQGGQPQHF. CDR3 sequence (DNA): TGTGCCAGCAGCCGACAGGGAGGGCAGCCCCAGCATTTT.

This chain connects TRBV7-2 to TRBJ2-5, with 11 bases lining up with TRBD2. This CDR3 region has 15 residues. The V gene's germline CDR1 is SGHTA and CDR2 FQGNSA. With 3 bases clipped from V and 5 bases from J, the junction kept 5 bases outside the gene matches. The CDR3 DNA sequence: TGTGCCAGCAGCTTCAGTAGCGGGGGGGAGGAGACCCAGTACTTC. Its protein is CASSFSSGGEETQYF.

V is TRBV5-6 and J is TRBJ2-7, with TRBD1 matching 7 bases. J was trimmed by 5 bases and V by 3 bases; bases with no gene match: 11. The CDR3 loop spans 15 amino acids. The germline V gene has CDR1 SGHDT and CDR2 YYEEEE. This CDR3 reads CASSSRTGGGHEQYF. The CDR3 nucleotides read TGTGCCAGCAGCTCCCGGACAGGAGGTGGCCACGAGCAGTACTTC.

CDR3 bases: TGCGCCAGCAGTGAGTCTGGCGGGGGTCCCTACGAGCAGTACTTC. Encoded protein: CASSESGGGPYEQYF. The V gene is TRBV10-1, the J gene TRBJ2-5; 7 bases agree with TRBD2. The J call may be faulty, since TRBJ2-7 better matches the DNA end. Looked up from germline, CDR1 is WNHNN and CDR2 is SYGVQD (reference sequence). This CDR3 contains 15 residues.

V gene TRBV10-1 combines with J gene TRBJ1-4; 7 bases agree with TRBD1. Germline loops: CDR1 WNHNN, CDR2 SYGVQD (reference sequence). V gave up 10 bases and J gave up 9 bases; unmatched junction bases: 8. The CDR3 is made up of 12 amino acids. The CDR3 DNA follows: TGCGCCACGAGTCCAGGGGGGCAAAAACTGTTTTTT. Its translation: CATSPGGQKLFF.

V usage is TRBV10-2 and J usage is TRBJ1-5; D not resolved. This CDR3 has 15 amino acids. Looked up from germline, CDR1 is WSHSY and CDR2 is SAAADI. V was trimmed by 3 bases and J by 2 bases, leaving 11 bases between them. The DNA of the CDR3 is TGCGCCAGCAGTGATTTTGGGCCGGGCAATCAGCCCCAGCATTTT. This encodes CASSDFGPGNQPQHF.

The V and J genes are TRBV15 and TRBJ1-4; the match to TRBD1 covers 8 bases. V shed 1 base, J shed 5 bases, and the junction held 6 bases outside the gene matches. The germline V gene has CDR1 LNHNV and CDR2 YYDKDF (reference sequence). The CDR3 has 16 amino acids. The CDR3 region is CATSRGPGGRNEKLFF. In DNA form, the CDR3 reads TGTGCCACCAGCAGAGGTCCAGGGGGCAGGAATGAAAAACTGTTTTTT.

Notes on this clone: The sample holds other DNA sequences that translate to the same CDR3. This chain links TRBV5-1 with TRBJ2-3; a weak D match, TRBD2 (6 bases). V gave up 4 bases and J gave up 0 bases, with 12 bases separating them. Germline loops: CDR1 SGHRS, CDR2 YFSETQ. The CDR3 has 15 residues. The CDR3 DNA is TGCGCCAGCAGCAGGGACGGGACTAGCACAGATACGCAGTATTTT. The encoded protein is CASSRDGTSTDTQYF.

The chain recombines TRBV6-1 with TRBJ2-1; 15 bases are a match to TRBD2. V was pared by 3 bases and J by 10 bases, with 7 bases of the junction left unmatched. The CDR3 consists of 16 residues. CDR1 and CDR2 from the germline V gene are MNHNS and SASEGT. The CDR3 is CASSDPGTSGGREQFF. The CDR3 coding sequence is TGTGCCAGCAGTGATCCCGGGACTAGCGGGGGGAGGGAGCAGTTCTTC.

The CDR3 here is CASRRQGGEAFF. CDR3 coding DNA: TGTGCCAGTAGAAGACAGGGGGGTGAAGCTTTCTTT. The chain joins TRBV19 to TRBJ1-1, with TRBD1 identical over 9 bases. From germline, CDR1 is LNHDA and CDR2 SQIVND (reference sequence). V was pared by 6 bases and J by 7 bases, with 3 bases of the junction left unmatched. The CDR3 consists of 12 residues.

The chain employs TRBV13 and TRBJ2-5; D may be TRBD2 (5 bases). The CDR3 extends over 14 amino acids. Trimming removed 2 bases at V and 7 bases at J, with 14 bases between. Germline CDR1 and CDR2: PRHDT and FYEKMQ (reference sequence). Here the CDR3 DNA reads TGTGCCAGCAGCTTATATTCTGCGGGTGGGACCCAGTACTTC. The encoded protein is CASSLYSAGGTQYF.

The chain has TRBV5-1 and TRBJ1-1; weak D call: TRBD1 (5 bases). The CDR3 totals 14 residues. Germline loops: CDR1 SGHRS, CDR2 YFSETQ. The V and J ends lost 1 base and 4 bases respectively, with 11 bases between them. CDR3 in amino acids: CASSLSPGSTEAFF. CDR3 nucleotides: TGCGCCAGCAGCTTGTCGCCAGGGAGCACTGAAGCTTTCTTT.

This clone was counted once. J is TRBJ2-3 and V is TRBV18; D is possibly TRBD1 or TRBD2 (6 bases each). V was cut by 2 bases and J by 5 bases, with 11 bases left in between. The CDR3 sequence is 14 residues long. Germline loops: CDR1 KGHSH, CDR2 LQKENI. The CDR3, as DNA: TGTGCCAGCTCACCATTCGGGGGCCTAGATACGCAGTATTTT. It translates to CASSPFGGLDTQYF.

The chain has TRBV28 and TRBJ1-5; TRBD1 matches at 7 bases. The CDR3 is made up of 13 amino acids. Germline V gene lookup returns CDR1 MDHEN and CDR2 SYDVKM. J gave up 5 bases and V 7 bases, and 5 bases lay outside the gene matches. In DNA form, the CDR3 reads TGTGCCAGCAATCCGACAGGGTATCAGCCCCAGCATTTT. Translating it yields CASNPTGYQPQHF.

The table lists this clone with a count of one. CDR3 sequence reads: CASSLRTGWNNEQFF. DNA for the CDR3: TGTGCCAGCAGCCTACGGACAGGGTGGAACAATGAGCAGTTCTTC. The chain uses TRBV7-8 and TRBJ2-1, with 8 bases aligning to TRBD1. The CDR3 is 15 residues long. The V gene's germline CDR1 is SGHVS and CDR2 FQNEAQ. Germline trimming cut 5 bases from V and 5 bases from J; bases unmatched to any gene: 8.

This chain connects TRBV13 to TRBJ2-7; TRBD1 aligns across 8 bases. The CDR3 is 15 residues long. Germline V gene lookup returns CDR1 PRHDT and CDR2 FYEKMQ (reference sequence). Trimming removed 5 bases from V and 1 base from J; junction bases left unmatched: 7. Here the CDR3 DNA reads TGTGCCAGCAGCCAATACAGGGGGAGTTCCTACGAGCAGTACTTC. The encoded protein is CASSQYRGSSYEQYF.

The rearrangement links TRBV9 to TRBJ2-2, with D possibly being TRBD1 (6 bases). Trimming removed 1 base from V and 1 base from J, with 8 bases in between. Germline V gene data show CDR1 as SGDLS and CDR2 as YYNGEE. The CDR3 is 15 amino acids. The CDR3 here is CASSVQDRNTGELFF. CDR3 nucleotides: TGTGCCAGCAGCGTACAGGACAGGAACACCGGGGAGCTGTTTTTT.

This chain connects TRBV7-3 to TRBJ2-3; TRBD2 matches 10 bases. CDR3 size: 17 residues. Germline V gene sequence: CDR1 SGHTA, CDR2 FQGTGA. V lost 0 bases, J lost 2 bases, and 5 bases stayed unmatched. The CDR3 reads CASSLTGLAGDTDTQYF. The CDR3 nucleotides are TGTGCCAGCAGCTTAACGGGGCTAGCGGGGGACACAGATACGCAGTATTTT.

The rearrangement uses TRBV20-1 and TRBJ2-7, with no clear D. Germline V gene lookup returns CDR1 DFQATT and CDR2 SNEGSKA (reference sequence). CDR3 length equals 11 residues. V was clipped by 3 bases and J by 3 bases, with 6 bases between them. As DNA, the CDR3 is TGCAGTGCTAGTACATACTACGAGCAGTACTTC. This translates into CSASTYYEQYF.

V usage is TRBV10-3 and J usage is TRBJ2-7; D may match TRBD1 or TRBD2 (5 bases each). The germline gives CDR1 ENHRY, CDR2 SYGVKD. The CDR3 length is 13 residues. The V end was cut by 10 bases, the J end by 1 base, with 14 bases between. The CDR3 loop is CATYRDGSYEQYF. CDR3 DNA sequence: TGTGCCACTTATCGGGACGGTTCCTACGAGCAGTACTTC.